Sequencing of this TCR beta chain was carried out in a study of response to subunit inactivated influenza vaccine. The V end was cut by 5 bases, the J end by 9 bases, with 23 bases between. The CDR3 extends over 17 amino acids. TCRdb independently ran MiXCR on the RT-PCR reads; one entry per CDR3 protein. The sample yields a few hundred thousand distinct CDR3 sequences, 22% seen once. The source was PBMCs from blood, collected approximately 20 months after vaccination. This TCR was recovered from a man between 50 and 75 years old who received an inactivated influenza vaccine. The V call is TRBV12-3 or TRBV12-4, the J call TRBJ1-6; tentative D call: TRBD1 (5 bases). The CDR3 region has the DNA TGTGCCAGCAGTCCAGGACACCTACCCCGAGGGATTTCACCCCTCCACTTT. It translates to CASSPGHLPRGISPLHF.